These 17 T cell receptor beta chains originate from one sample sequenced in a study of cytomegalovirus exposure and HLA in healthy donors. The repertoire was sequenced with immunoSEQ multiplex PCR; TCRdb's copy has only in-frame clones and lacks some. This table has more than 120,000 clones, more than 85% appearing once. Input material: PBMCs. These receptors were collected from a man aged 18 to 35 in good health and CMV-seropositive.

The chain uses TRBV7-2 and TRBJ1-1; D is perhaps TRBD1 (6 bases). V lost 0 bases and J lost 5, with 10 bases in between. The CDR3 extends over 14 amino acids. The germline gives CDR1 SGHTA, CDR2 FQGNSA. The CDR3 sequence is CASSLALRGTEAFF. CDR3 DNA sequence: TGTGCCAGCAGCTTAGCGCTAAGGGGGACTGAAGCTTTCTTT.

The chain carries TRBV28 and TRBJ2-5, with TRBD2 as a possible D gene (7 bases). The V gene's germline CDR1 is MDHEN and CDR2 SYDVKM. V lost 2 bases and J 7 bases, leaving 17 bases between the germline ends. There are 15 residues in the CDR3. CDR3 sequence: CASSLGGGDAGTQYF. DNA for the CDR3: TGTGCCAGCAGTTTAGGGGGGGGCGACGCCGGGACCCAGTACTTC.

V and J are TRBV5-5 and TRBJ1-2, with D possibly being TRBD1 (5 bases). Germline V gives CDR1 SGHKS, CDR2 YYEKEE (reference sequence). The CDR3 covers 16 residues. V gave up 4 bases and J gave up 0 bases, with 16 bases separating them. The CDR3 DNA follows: TGTGCCAGCAGCCCCCGATTACTACAGGCTAACTATGGCTACACCTTC. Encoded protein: CASSPRLLQANYGYTF.

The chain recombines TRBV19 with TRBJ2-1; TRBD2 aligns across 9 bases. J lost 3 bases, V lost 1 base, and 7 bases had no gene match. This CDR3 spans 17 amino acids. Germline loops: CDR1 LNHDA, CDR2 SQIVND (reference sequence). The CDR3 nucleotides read TGTGCCAGTAGTATAGGCGGTAGCGGGAGACACTACAATGAGCAGTTCTTC. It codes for CASSIGGSGRHYNEQFF.

Here the CDR3 DNA reads TGTGCCAGCAGCTTGGGGGCAGGGATAACCTACAATGAGCAGTTCTTC. It encodes CASSLGAGITYNEQFF. The rearrangement joins TRBV5-8 to TRBJ2-1; a weak D match, TRBD1 (5 bases). Germline V gives CDR1 SGHTS, CDR2 YDEGEE. The CDR3 sequence is 16 residues long. V gave up 0 bases and J gave up 2 bases, with 12 bases separating them. Complete variable domain (other parts from reference TRBV5-8 and TRBJ2-1): EAGVTQSPTHLIKTRGQQATLRCSPISGHTSVYWYQQALGLGLQFLLWYDEGEERNRGNFPPRFSGRQFPNYSSELNVNALELEDSALYLCASSLGAGITYNEQFFGPGTRLTVL.

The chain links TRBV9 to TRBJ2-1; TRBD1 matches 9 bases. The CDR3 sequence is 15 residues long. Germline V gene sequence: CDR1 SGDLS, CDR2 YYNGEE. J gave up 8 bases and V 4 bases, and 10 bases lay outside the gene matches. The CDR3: CASSYRDRVLDEQFF. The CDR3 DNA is TGTGCCAGCAGCTATCGGGACAGGGTGTTGGATGAGCAGTTCTTC.

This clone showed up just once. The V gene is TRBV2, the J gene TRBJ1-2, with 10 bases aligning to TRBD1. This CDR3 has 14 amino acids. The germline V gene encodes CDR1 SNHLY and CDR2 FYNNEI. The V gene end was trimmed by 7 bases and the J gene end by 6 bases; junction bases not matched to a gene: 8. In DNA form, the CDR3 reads TGTGCCAGCACCCCGGGACAGGGGTGGAATGGCTACACCTTC. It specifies CASTPGQGWNGYTF. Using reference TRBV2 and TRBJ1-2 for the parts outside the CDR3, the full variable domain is EPEVTQTPSHQVTQMGQEVILRCVPISNHLYFYWYRQILGQKVEFLVSFYNNEISEKSEIFDDQFSVERPDGSNFTLKIRSTKLEDSAMYFCASTPGQGWNGYTFGSGTRLTVV.

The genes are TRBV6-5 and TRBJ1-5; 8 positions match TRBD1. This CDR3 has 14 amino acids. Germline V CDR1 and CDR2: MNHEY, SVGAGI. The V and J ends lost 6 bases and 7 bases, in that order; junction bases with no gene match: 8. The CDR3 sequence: CASRLGQGVQPQHF. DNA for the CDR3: TGTGCCAGCAGACTCGGACAGGGTGTCCAGCCCCAGCATTTT.

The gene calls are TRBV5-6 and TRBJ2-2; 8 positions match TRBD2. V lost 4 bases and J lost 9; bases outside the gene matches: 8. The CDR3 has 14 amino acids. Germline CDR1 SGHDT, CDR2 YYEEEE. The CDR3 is CASSPSGGARELFF. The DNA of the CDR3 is TGTGCCAGCAGCCCCTCGGGGGGGGCGAGGGAGCTGTTTTTT.

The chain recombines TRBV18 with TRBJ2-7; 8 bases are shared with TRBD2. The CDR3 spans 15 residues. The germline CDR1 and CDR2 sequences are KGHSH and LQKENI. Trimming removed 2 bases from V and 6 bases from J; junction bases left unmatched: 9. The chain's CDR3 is CASSPTAGGPSEQYF. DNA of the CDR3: TGTGCCAGCTCACCAACGGCGGGGGGACCTTCCGAGCAGTACTTC.

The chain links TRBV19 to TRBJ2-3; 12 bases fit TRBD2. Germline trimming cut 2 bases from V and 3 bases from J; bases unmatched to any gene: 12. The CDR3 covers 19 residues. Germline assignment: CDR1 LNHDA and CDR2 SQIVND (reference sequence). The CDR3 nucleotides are TGTGCCAGTAGTATATTTCGGCTAGCGGGAGGGACCCGTACAGATACGCAGTATTTT. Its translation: CASSIFRLAGGTRTDTQYF.

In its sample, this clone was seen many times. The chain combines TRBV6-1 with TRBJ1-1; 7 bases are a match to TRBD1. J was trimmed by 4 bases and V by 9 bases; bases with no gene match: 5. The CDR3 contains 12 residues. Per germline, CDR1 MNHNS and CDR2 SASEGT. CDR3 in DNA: TGTGCCAGTGGGACAGAGGTCACTGAAGCTTTCTTT. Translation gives CASGTEVTEAFF.

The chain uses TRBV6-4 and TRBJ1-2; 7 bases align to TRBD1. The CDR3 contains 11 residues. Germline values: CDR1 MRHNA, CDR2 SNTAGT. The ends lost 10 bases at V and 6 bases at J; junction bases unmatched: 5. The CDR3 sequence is CAIQGGDGYTF. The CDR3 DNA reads TGTGCCATCCAGGGGGGTGATGGCTACACCTTC.

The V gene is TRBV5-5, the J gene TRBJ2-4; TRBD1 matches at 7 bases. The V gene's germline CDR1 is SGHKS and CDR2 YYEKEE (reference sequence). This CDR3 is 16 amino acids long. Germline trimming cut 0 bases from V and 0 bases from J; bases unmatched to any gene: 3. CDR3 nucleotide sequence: TGTGCCAGCAGCTTGGCAACAGGGGTAGCCAAAAACATTCAGTACTTC. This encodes CASSLATGVAKNIQYF.

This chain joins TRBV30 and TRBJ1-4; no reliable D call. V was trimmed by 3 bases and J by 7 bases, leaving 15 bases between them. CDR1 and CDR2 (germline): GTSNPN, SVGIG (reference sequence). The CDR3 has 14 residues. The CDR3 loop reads CAWSLQSRSEKLFF. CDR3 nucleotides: TGTGCCTGGAGCCTCCAGTCTAGGAGTGAAAAACTGTTTTTT.

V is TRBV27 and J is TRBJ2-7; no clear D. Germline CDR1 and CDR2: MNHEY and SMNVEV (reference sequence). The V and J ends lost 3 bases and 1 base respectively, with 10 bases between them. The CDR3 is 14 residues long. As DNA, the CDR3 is TGTGCCAGCAGTTTGAGACTTTCTTCCTACGAGCAGTACTTC. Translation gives CASSLRLSSYEQYF.

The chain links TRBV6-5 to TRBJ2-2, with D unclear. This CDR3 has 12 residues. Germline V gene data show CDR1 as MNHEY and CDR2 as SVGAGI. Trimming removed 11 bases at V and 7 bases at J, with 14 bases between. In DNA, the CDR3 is TGTGCCGCTCGGGTCCCGAACGGGGAGCTGTTTTTT. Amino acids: CAARVPNGELFF.